What follows is one T cell receptor (beta chain) and its context. Its target is unknown. The method was immunoSEQ multiplex PCR; TCRdb's version includes in-frame clones alone and lacks a portion of them. Counted here are more than 35,000 clones, 80% to 90% occurring once; the ten biggest clones make up under 0.7%. CDR1 and CDR2 (germline): SGHVS, FQNEAQ. The CDR3 is made up of 15 amino acids. Trimming took 5 bases from V and 5 from J; bases not matched to a gene: 10. The data were taken from a study of OX40 agonist ivuxolimab in advanced cancers. Study summary: It was ivuxolimab, an agonistic anti-OX40 (CD134) antibody, that patients were treated with. The group had a mean age of about 60 years, ranged from roughly 23 to 90, and was just under 85% male. Prior therapy, whether anti-PD-1, anti-PD-L1 or anti-CTLA-4, was allowed, and roughly 40% had some.

Study-wide points: The specificity for antigen of the expanded peripheral T cells was not determined.

The genes are TRBV7-8 and TRBJ1-2; 8 positions agree with TRBD1. The clonotype was recovered from an adult with an advanced solid tumor such as melanoma, head and neck, liver or kidney cancer. The input for sequencing was CD4+ or CD8+ T cells sorted from blood, taken in a trial of the OX40 agonist ivuxolimab. CDR3 DNA sequence: TGTGCCAGCAGCCCCTCGGACAGGGTGGGATATGGCTACACCTTC. Amino acid sequence: CASSPSDRVGYGYTF.